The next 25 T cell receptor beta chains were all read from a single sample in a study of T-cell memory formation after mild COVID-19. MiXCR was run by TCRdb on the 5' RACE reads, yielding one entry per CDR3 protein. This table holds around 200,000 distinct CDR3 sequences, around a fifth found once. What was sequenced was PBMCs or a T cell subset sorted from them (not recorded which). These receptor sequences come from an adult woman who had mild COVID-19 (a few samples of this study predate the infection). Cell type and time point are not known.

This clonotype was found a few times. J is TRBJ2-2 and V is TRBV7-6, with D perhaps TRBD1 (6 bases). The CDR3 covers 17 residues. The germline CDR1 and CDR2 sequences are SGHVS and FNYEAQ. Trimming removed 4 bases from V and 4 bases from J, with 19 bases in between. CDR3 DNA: TGTGCCAGCAGCTCTCCCCAACAGGGTCAACCCACCGGGGAGCTGTTTTTT. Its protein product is CASSSPQQGQPTGELFF.

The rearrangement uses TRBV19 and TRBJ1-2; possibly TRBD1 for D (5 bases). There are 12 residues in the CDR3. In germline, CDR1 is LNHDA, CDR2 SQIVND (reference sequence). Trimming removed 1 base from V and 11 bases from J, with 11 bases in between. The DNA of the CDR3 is TGTGCCAGTAGTATAGCCCCGGGGGAGTACACCTTC. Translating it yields CASSIAPGEYTF. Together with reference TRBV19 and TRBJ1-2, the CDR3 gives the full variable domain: DGGITQSPKYLFRKEGQNVTLSCEQNLNHDAMYWYRQDPGQGLRLIYYSQIVNDFQKGDIAEGYSVSREKKESFPLTVTSAQKNPTAFYLCASSIAPGEYTFGSGTRLTVV.

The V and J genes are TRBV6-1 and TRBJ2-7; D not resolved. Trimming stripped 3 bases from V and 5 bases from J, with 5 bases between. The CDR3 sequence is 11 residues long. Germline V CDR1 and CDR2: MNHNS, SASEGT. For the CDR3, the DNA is TGTGCCAGCAGTGACCTCAACGAGCAGTACTTC. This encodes CASSDLNEQYF.

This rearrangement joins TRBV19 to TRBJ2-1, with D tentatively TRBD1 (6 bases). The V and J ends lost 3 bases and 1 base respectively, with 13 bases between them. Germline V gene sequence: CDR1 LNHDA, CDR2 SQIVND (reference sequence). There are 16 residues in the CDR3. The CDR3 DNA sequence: TGTGCCAGTAGTATTTTTGGGACAAGATCCTACAATGAGCAGTTCTTC. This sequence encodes CASSIFGTRSYNEQFF. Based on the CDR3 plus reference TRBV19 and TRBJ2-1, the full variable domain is DGGITQSPKYLFRKEGQNVTLSCEQNLNHDAMYWYRQDPGQGLRLIYYSQIVNDFQKGDIAEGYSVSREKKESFPLTVTSAQKNPTAFYLCASSIFGTRSYNEQFFGPGTRLTVL.

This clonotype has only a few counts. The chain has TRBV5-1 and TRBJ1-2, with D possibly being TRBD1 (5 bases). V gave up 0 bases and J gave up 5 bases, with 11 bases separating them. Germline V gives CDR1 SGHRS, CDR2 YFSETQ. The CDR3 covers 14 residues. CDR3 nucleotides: TGCGCCAGCAGCTTGGTGCCGGGGCGGTATGGCTACACCTTC. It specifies CASSLVPGRYGYTF. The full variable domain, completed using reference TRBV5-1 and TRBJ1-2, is KAGVTQTPRYLIKTRGQQVTLSCSPISGHRSVSWYQQTPGQGLQFLFEYFSETQRNKGNFPGRFSGRQFSNSRSEMNVSTLELGDSALYLCASSLVPGRYGYTFGSGTRLTVV.

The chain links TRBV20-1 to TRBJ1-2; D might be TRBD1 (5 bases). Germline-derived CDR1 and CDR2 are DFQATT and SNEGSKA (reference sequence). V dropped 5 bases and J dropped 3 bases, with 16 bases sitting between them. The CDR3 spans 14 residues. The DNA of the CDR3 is TGCAGTGCTCTCCGGAGGGGAAAGGACTATGGCTACACCTTC. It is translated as CSALRRGKDYGYTF.

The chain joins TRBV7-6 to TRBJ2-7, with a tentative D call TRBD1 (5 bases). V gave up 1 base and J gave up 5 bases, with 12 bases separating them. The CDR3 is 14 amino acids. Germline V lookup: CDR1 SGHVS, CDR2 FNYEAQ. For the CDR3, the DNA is TGTGCCAGCAGCTTAGACAGGATGGGTCACGAGCAGTACTTC. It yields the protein CASSLDRMGHEQYF.

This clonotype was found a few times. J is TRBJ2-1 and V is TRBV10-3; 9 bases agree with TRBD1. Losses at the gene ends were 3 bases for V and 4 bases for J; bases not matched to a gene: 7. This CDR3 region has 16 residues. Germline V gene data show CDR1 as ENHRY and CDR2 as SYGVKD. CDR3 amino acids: CAISDLGQGNYNEQFF. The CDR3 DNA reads TGTGCCATCAGTGATCTTGGACAGGGGAATTACAATGAGCAGTTCTTC.

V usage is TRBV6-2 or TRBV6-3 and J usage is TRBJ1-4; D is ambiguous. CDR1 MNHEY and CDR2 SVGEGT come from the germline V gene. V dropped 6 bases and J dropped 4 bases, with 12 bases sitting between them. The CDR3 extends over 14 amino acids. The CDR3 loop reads CASSLLRGNEKLFF. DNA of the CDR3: TGTGCCAGCAGCCTATTACGTGGTAATGAAAAACTGTTTTTT.

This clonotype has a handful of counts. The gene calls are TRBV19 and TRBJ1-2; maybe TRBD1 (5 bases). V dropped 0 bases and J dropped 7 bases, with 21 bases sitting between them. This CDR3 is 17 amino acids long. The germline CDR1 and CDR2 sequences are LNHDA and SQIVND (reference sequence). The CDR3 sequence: CASSIDYPGRGEPGYTF. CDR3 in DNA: TGTGCCAGTAGTATAGATTATCCGGGACGGGGAGAACCTGGCTACACCTTC.

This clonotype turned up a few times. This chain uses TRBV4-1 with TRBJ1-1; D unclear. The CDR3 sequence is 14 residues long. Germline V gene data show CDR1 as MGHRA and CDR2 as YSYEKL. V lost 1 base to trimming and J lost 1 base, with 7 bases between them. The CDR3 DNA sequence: TGCGCCAGCAGCCAAGTCATGGGGAACACTGAAGCTTTCTTT. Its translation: CASSQVMGNTEAFF.

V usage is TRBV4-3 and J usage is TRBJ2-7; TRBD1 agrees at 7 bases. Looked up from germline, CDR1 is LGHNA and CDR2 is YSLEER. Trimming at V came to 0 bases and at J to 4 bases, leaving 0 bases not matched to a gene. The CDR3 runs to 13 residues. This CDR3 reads CASSQEQGYEQYF. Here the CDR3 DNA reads TGCGCCAGCAGCCAAGAACAGGGGTACGAGCAGTACTTC.

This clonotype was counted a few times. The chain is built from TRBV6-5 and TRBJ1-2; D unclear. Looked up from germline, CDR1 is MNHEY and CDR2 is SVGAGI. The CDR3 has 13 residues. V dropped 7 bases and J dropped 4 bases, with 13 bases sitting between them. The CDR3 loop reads CASIDIRGYGYTF. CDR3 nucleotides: TGTGCCAGCATTGATATTCGGGGCTATGGCTACACCTTC.

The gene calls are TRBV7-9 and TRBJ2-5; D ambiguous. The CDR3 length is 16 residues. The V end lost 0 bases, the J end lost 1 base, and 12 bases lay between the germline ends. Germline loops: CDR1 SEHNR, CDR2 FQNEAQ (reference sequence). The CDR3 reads CASSLARLGSQETQYF. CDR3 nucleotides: TGTGCCAGCAGCTTAGCGCGATTGGGCAGCCAAGAGACCCAGTACTTC.

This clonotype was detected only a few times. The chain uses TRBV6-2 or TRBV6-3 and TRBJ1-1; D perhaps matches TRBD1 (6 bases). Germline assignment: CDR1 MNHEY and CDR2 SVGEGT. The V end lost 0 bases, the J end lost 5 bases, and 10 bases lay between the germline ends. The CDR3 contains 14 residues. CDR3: CASSYSRGRTEAFF. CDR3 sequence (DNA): TGTGCCAGCAGTTACTCGCGGGGGCGGACTGAAGCTTTCTTT.

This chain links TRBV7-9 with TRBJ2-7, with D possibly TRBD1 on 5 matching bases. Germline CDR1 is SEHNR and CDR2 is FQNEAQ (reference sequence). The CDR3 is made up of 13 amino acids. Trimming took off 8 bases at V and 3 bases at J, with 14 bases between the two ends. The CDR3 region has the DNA TGTGCCAGCGTCCTCGGGCAGGGCTACGAGCAGTACTTC. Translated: CASVLGQGYEQYF.

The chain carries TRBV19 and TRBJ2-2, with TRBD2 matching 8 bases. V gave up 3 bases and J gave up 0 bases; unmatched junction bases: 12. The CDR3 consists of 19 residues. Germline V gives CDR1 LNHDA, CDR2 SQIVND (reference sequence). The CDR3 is CASSIASSGKGANTGELFF. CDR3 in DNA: TGTGCCAGTAGTATTGCGAGTAGCGGGAAAGGTGCGAACACCGGGGAGCTGTTTTTT.

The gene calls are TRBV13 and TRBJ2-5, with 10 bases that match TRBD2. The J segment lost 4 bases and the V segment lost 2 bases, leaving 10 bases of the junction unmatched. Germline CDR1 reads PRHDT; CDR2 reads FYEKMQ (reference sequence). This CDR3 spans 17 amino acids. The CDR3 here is CASSLFLAGERGETQYF. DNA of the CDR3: TGTGCCAGCAGCTTATTCCTAGCGGGAGAAAGGGGAGAGACCCAGTACTTC.

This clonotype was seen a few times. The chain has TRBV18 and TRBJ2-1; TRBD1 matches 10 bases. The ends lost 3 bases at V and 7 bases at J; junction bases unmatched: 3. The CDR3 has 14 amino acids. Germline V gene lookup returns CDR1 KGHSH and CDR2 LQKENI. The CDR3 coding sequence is TGTGCCAGCTCACCCGACAGGGGGCAGAATGAGCAGTTCTTC. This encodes CASSPDRGQNEQFF.

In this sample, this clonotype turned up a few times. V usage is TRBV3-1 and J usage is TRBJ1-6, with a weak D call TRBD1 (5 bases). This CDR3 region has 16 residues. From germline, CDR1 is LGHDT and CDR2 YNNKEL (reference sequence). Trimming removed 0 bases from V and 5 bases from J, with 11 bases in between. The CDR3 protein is CASSQEVGVNNSPLHF. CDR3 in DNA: TGTGCCAGCAGCCAAGAGGTGGGGGTAAATAATTCACCCCTCCACTTT.

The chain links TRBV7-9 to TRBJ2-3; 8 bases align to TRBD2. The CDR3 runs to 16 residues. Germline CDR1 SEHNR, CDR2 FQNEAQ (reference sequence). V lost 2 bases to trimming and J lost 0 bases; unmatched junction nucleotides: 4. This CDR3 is CASSLTAGGSTDTQYF. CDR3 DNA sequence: TGTGCCAGCAGCTTAACGGCGGGAGGCAGCACAGATACGCAGTATTTT.

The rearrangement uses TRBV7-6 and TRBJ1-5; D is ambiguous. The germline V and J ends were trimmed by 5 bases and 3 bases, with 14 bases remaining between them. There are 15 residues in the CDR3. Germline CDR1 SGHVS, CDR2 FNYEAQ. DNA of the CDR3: TGTGCCAGCAGCCCCGACGCAGGCTCCAATCAGCCCCAGCATTTT. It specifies CASSPDAGSNQPQHF. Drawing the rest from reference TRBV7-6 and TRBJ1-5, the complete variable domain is GAGVSQSPRYKVTKRGQDVALRCDPISGHVSLYWYRQALGQGPEFLTYFNYEAQQDKSGLPNDRFSAERPEGSISTLTIQRTEQRDSAMYRCASSPDAGSNQPQHFGDGTRLSIL.

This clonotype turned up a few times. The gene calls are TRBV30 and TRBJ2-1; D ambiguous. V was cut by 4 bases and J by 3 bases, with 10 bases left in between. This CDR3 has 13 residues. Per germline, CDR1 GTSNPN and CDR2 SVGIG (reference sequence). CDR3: CAWNPLIYNEQFF. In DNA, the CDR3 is TGTGCCTGGAATCCCCTGATCTACAATGAGCAGTTCTTC.

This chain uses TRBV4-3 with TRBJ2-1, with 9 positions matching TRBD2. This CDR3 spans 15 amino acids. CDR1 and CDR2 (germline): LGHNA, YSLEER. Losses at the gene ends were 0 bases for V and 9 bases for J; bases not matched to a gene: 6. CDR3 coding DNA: TGCGCCAGCAGCCAAGATGGCGGGAGGGCCGGTGAGCAGTTCTTC. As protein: CASSQDGGRAGEQFF.

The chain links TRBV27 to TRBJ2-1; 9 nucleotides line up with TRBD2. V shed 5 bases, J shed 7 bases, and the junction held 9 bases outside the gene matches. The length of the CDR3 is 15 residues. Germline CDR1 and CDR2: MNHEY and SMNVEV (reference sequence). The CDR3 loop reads CASSALAGARNEQFF. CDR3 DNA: TGTGCCAGCAGTGCATTAGCGGGAGCGAGGAATGAGCAGTTCTTC.